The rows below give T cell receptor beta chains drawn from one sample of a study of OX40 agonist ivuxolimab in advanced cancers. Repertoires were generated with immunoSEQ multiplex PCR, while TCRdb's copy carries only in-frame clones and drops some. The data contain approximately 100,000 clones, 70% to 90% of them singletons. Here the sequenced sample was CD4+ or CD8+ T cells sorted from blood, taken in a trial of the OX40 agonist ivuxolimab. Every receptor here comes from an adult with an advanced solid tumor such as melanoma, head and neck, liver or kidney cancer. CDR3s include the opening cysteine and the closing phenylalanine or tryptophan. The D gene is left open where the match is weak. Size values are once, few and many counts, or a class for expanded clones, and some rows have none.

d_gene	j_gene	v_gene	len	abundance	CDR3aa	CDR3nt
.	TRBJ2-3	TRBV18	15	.	CASSLGTGSTDTQYF	TGTGCCAGCTCACTAGGCACAGGAAGCACAGATACGCAGTATTTT
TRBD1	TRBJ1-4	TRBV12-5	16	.	CASGLGTGGLNEKLFF	TGTGCTAGTGGTTTAGGGACAGGGGGCCTTAATGAAAAACTGTTTTTT
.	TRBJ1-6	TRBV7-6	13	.	CASSSAVGSPLHF	TGTGCCAGCAGCTCGGCGGTGGGGTCACCCCTCCACTTT
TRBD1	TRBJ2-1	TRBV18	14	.	CASSPATGSHEQFF	TGTGCCAGCTCACCAGCGACAGGGTCTCATGAGCAGTTCTTC
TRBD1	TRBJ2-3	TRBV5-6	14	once	CASSRTGNTDTQYF	TGTGCCAGCAGCAGGACAGGGAACACAGATACGCAGTATTTT
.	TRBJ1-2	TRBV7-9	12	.	CAGRQNLEGYTF	TGTGCCGGTCGACAGAACCTGGAGGGCTACACCTTC
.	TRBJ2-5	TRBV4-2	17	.	CASSQVSGRGFQETQYF	TGTGCCAGCAGCCAAGTGAGCGGCAGGGGCTTCCAAGAGACCCAGTACTTC
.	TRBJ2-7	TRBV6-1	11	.	CASRGSYEQYF	TGTGCCAGCAGGGGGAGTTACGAGCAGTACTTC
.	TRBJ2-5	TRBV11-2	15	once	CASSLGRPKRETQYF	TGTGCCAGCTCCCTTGGGAGACCCAAGAGGGAGACCCAGTACTTC
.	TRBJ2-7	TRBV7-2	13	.	CASSFSENYEQYF	TGTGCCAGCAGCTTTTCAGAAAACTACGAGCAGTACTTC
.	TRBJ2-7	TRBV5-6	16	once	CASSLSANRYSYEQYF	TGTGCCAGCAGCTTGAGCGCGAACAGGTACTCCTACGAGCAGTACTTC
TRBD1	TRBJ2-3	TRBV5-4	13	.	CASMPQGQDTQYF	TGTGCCAGCATGCCACAGGGGCAAGATACGCAGTATTTT
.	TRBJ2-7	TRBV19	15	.	CASSPPAGFTYEQYF	TGTGCCAGTAGTCCTCCCGCGGGTTTCACCTACGAGCAGTACTTC
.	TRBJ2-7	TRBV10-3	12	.	CAISGSVNEQYF	TGTGCCATCAGTGGGAGCGTCAACGAGCAGTACTTC
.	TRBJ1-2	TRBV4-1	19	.	CASSQGWGGPLERNYGYTF	TGCGCCAGCAGCCAAGGGTGGGGGGGCCCCCTAGAACGCAACTATGGCTACACCTTC
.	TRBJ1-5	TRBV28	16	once	CASFPPGLPQGQPQHF	TGTGCCAGCTTTCCCCCCGGACTTCCACAGGGTCAGCCCCAGCATTTT
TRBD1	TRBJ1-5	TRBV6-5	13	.	CASRDRGGQPQHF	TGTGCCAGCAGAGACAGGGGTGGTCAGCCCCAGCATTTT
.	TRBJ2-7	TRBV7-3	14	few	CASSLRGKSDEQYF	TGTGCCAGCAGCTTACGGGGGAAGTCGGACGAGCAGTACTTC
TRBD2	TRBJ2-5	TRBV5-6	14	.	CASSVERGGGEQYF	TGTGCCAGCAGCGTGGAGCGGGGGGGCGGTGAGCAGTACTTC
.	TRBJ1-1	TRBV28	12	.	CASSLQVQEAFF	TGTGCCAGCAGTTTGCAGGTACAAGAAGCTTTCTTT
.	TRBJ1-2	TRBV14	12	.	CASSQGNYGYTF	TGTGCCAGCAGCCAAGGGAACTATGGCTACACCTTC
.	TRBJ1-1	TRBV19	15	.	CASSILLNMNTEAFF	TGTGCCAGTAGTATATTGCTTAACATGAACACTGAAGCTTTCTTT
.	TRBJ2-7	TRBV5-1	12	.	CASSLNSYEQYF	TGCGCCAGCAGCTTGAACAGCTACGAGCAGTACTTC
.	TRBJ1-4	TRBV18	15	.	CASSRQRSANEKLFF	TGTGCCAGCTCCCGACAGCGTTCGGCTAATGAAAAACTGTTTTTT
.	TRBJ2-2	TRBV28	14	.	CASSLLGDTGELFF	TGTGCCAGCAGTTTATTGGGGGACACCGGGGAGCTGTTTTTT
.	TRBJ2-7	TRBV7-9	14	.	CASSNRQASYEQYF	TGTGCCAGCAGCAATCGACAGGCGTCCTACGAGCAGTACTTC
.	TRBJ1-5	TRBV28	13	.	CATFGSGNQPQHF	TGTGCCACCTTCGGGTCAGGCAATCAGCCCCAGCATTTT
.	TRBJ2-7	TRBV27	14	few	CASSLNAVSYEQYF	TGTGCCAGCAGTTTAAACGCGGTGTCCTACGAGCAGTACTTC
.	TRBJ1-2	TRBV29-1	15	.	CSVPSRPGGGLGYTF	TGCAGCGTTCCTAGTCGGCCGGGGGGTGGCCTTGGCTACACCTTC
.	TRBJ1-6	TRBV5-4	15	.	CASSLAYGGGSPLHF	TGTGCCAGCAGCTTGGCGTACGGGGGCGGATCACCCCTCCACTTT
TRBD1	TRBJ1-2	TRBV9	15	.	CASSVAAGGIGGYTF	TGTGCCAGCAGCGTAGCGGCAGGGGGCATCGGTGGCTACACCTTC
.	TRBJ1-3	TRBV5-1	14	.	CASSLDGSGNTIYF	TGCGCCAGCAGCTTGGACGGTTCTGGAAACACCATATATTTT